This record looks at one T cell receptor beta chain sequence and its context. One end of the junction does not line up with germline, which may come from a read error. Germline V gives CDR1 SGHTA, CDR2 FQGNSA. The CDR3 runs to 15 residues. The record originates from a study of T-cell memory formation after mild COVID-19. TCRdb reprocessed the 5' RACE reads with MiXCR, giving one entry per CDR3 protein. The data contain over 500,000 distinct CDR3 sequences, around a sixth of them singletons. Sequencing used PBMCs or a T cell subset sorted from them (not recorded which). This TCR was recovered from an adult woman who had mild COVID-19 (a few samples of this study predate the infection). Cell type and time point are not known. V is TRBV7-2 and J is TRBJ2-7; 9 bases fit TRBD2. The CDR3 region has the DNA TGTGCCAGCAGGGAGCCCGGGACTAGCTCCCACGAGCAGTACTTC. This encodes CASREPGTSSHEQYF.